This entry lists 32 T cell receptor beta chains sequenced from one sample in a study of monozygotic twins with inflammatory bowel disease. TCRdb re-called the 5' RACE reads and catalogs CDR3 proteins one per entry, DNA excluded. In total, the table holds some 400,000 distinct CDR3 sequences. The specimen was blood. The receptors stem from a human donor with ulcerative colitis or Crohn's disease, or a healthy co-twin of an affected twin (not recorded which).

This chain links TRBV7-9 with TRBJ2-7; TCRdb's D gene call, TRBD2, goes unchecked for lack of DNA. The CDR3 length is 15 residues. Germline V gives CDR1 SEHNR, CDR2 FQNEAQ (reference sequence). The CDR3 reads CASSLLPARANEQYF.

The V and J genes are TRBV7-2 and TRBJ2-1. The CDR3 consists of 14 residues. Germline V gives CDR1 SGHTA, CDR2 FQGNSA. The CDR3 is CASSSPGSYNEQFF.

The V call is TRBV9, the J call TRBJ2-1. The CDR3 contains 16 residues. The V gene's germline CDR1 is SGDLS and CDR2 YYNGEE. The CDR3 region is CASSVSGGGSYNEQFF.

J is TRBJ2-1 and V is TRBV7-8; absent DNA, TCRdb's TRBD1 call cannot be checked. This CDR3 region has 13 residues. Germline-derived CDR1 and CDR2 are SGHVS and FQNEAQ. The CDR3 loop is CASSLEGRNEQFF.

This rearrangement joins TRBV20-1 to TRBJ1-2; there is no DNA to check the TCRdb D call of TRBD1. Germline V gene lookup returns CDR1 DFQATT and CDR2 SNEGSKA (reference sequence). The CDR3 runs 13 residues. The CDR3 region is CSARDRGQVSYTF.

This chain connects TRBV7-2 to TRBJ2-7. CDR3 size: 14 residues. CDR1 is SGHTA and CDR2 is FQGNSA in the germline V gene. This chain's CDR3 is CASSLGGTSYEQYF. Filled out from reference TRBV7-2 and TRBJ2-7, the complete variable domain reads GAGVSQSPSNKVTEKGKDVELRCDPISGHTALYWYRQSLGQGLEFLIYFQGNSAPDKSGLPSDRFSAERTGGSVSTLTIQRTQQEDSAVYLCASSLGGTSYEQYFGPGTRLTVT.

V and J are TRBV29-1 and TRBJ2-3. The CDR3 covers 14 residues. The V gene's germline CDR1 is SQVTM and CDR2 ANQGSEA. CDR3: CSVGQDHARDTQYF.

The chain recombines TRBV12-3 or TRBV12-4 with TRBJ2-1; no DNA is available, so the TRBD1 call from TCRdb remains unchecked. The CDR3 consists of 16 residues. This CDR3 is CASSSGQMSSYNEQFF.

The chain combines TRBV4-3 with TRBJ1-1; TCRdb picks TRBD1, but there is no DNA to check that call. Germline CDR1 reads LGHNA; CDR2 reads YSLEER. This CDR3 spans 14 amino acids. The CDR3 spells CASSQEGVNTEAFF.

This rearrangement joins TRBV20-1 to TRBJ1-2. The CDR3 totals 13 residues. CDR1 and CDR2 from the germline V gene are DFQATT and SNEGSKA (reference sequence). CDR3 sequence reads: CSARSTADYGYTF.

The chain employs TRBV4-1 and TRBJ1-6; TCRdb lists TRBD1, though no DNA is available to test this call. The germline V gene has CDR1 MGHRA and CDR2 YSYEKL. The CDR3 is 16 amino acids. The CDR3 loop is CASSQEGQGYNSPLHF.

The chain links TRBV20-1 to TRBJ2-5; without DNA, the TCRdb call of TRBD1 cannot be checked. The CDR3 runs to 14 residues. CDR1 and CDR2 from the germline V gene are DFQATT and SNEGSKA (reference sequence). CDR3 residues: CSAGRLTGGETQYF.

This chain uses TRBV20-1 with TRBJ2-1; TCRdb returns TRBD1, unconfirmable since there is no DNA. This CDR3 comprises 14 residues. Germline lookup yields CDR1 DFQATT and CDR2 SNEGSKA (reference sequence). The CDR3 reads CSARGGTMGGKQFF.

This chain connects TRBV11-2 to TRBJ2-7; TCRdb's assignment of TRBD2 cannot be checked, as there is no DNA. This CDR3 spans 11 amino acids. CDR1 and CDR2 (germline): SGHAT, FQNNGV. CDR3 residues: CASTFGGVRYF. The variable domain in full, completed from reference TRBV11-2 and TRBJ2-7, reads EAGVAQSPRYKIIEKRQSVAFWCNPISGHATLYWYQQILGQGPKLLIQFQNNGVVDDSQLPKDRFSAERLKGVDSTLKIQPAKLEDSAVYLCASTFGGVRYFGPGTRLTVT.

The chain employs TRBV27 and TRBJ2-1; TCRdb designates TRBD2, a call that cannot be tested without DNA. Germline lookup yields CDR1 MNHEY and CDR2 SMNVEV (reference sequence). The CDR3 length is 14 residues. The CDR3 reads CASSTVGGDNEQFF.

This chain uses TRBV6-1 with TRBJ2-7; absent DNA, TCRdb's TRBD1 call cannot be checked. The CDR3 covers 14 residues. Germline lookup yields CDR1 MNHNS and CDR2 SASEGT. The CDR3 sequence: CASSEDRGNYEQYF.

The V gene is TRBV12-3 or TRBV12-4, the J gene TRBJ1-2; TCRdb's D call, TRBD1, is unchecked because there is no DNA. The CDR3 is 14 residues long. The chain's CDR3 is CASSDPGSDYGYTF.

The chain couples TRBV2 to TRBJ2-3. Germline V gene sequence: CDR1 SNHLY, CDR2 FYNNEI. CDR3 length: 15 amino acids. The CDR3 spells CASSGGGLSRDTQYF.

This chain joins TRBV5-1 and TRBJ2-5; TCRdb proposes TRBD2, but this gene call is untestable without DNA. The CDR3 has 15 residues. Germline V gene sequence: CDR1 SGHRS, CDR2 YFSETQ. CDR3 region: CASSYGLAGEETQYF.

The rearrangement uses TRBV14 and TRBJ2-7; TCRdb calls TRBD1, which cannot be checked without DNA. The length of the CDR3 is 16 residues. CDR1 is SGHDN, CDR2 FVKESK, per germline. The CDR3 here is CASSQDMVGGLYEQYF.

V usage is TRBV20-1 and J usage is TRBJ2-2. Germline loops: CDR1 DFQATT, CDR2 SNEGSKA (reference sequence). The CDR3 extends over 11 amino acids. The chain's CDR3 is CSGAYTGELFF.

The V gene is TRBV5-5, the J gene TRBJ1-2. The germline gives CDR1 SGHKS, CDR2 YYEKEE (reference sequence). The CDR3 covers 16 residues. This chain's CDR3 is CASSLSWGRLNYGYTF.

V is TRBV6-5 and J is TRBJ1-2; without DNA, the TCRdb call of TRBD1 cannot be checked. CDR1 is MNHEY, CDR2 SVGAGI, per germline. The CDR3 has 13 amino acids. The chain's CDR3 is CASSPTGGDGYTF.

V and J are TRBV5-1 and TRBJ2-1; the TCRdb D gene call, TRBD2, has no DNA to confirm it. The length of the CDR3 is 16 residues. Germline CDR1 reads SGHRS; CDR2 reads YFSETQ. CDR3: CASSGSGGSSYNEQFF.

This chain connects TRBV28 to TRBJ2-6; TCRdb's D call of TRBD1 is untestable without DNA. The CDR3 totals 19 residues. Germline-derived CDR1 and CDR2 are MDHEN and SYDVKM. This CDR3 reads CASSPLGTGSLSGANVLTF. Combining the CDR3 with reference TRBV28 and TRBJ2-6 gives the whole variable domain DVKVTQSSRYLVKRTGEKVFLECVQDMDHENMFWYRQDPGLGLRLIYFSYDVKMKEKGDIPEGYSVSREKKERFSLILESASTNQTSMYLCASSPLGTGSLSGANVLTFGAGSRLTVL.

This chain uses TRBV20-1 with TRBJ2-3. This CDR3 comprises 16 residues. Germline CDR1 is DFQATT and CDR2 is SNEGSKA (reference sequence). This chain's CDR3 is CSARVRLAGISDTQYF.

V is TRBV5-1 and J is TRBJ1-6. The CDR3 totals 13 residues. The germline CDR1 and CDR2 sequences are SGHRS and YFSETQ. The CDR3 loop reads CASSLALGSPLHF.

The chain is built from TRBV25-1 and TRBJ2-3; TCRdb calls TRBD1, which cannot be checked without DNA. This CDR3 is built from 20 residues. Germline V CDR1 and CDR2: MGHDK, SYGVNS. CDR3: CASSDPLRGDREWGLDTQYF.

The CDR3 reads CASGSDRDTDTQYF. The chain carries TRBV12-5 and TRBJ2-3; TCRdb indicates TRBD1, and absent DNA this call remains unverified. The CDR3 has 14 amino acids. Germline V gene data show CDR1 as LGHNT and CDR2 as FRNRAP.

V and J are TRBV11-2 and TRBJ2-7; TCRdb calls TRBD1, which cannot be checked without DNA. Germline V gene data show CDR1 as SGHAT and CDR2 as FQNNGV. The CDR3 is 15 residues long. CDR3 residues: CASSPGGSRHYEQYF.

The gene calls are TRBV12-3 or TRBV12-4 and TRBJ1-1; TCRdb designates TRBD1, a call that cannot be tested without DNA. CDR3 length: 14 amino acids. CDR3 protein: CASNTGISHFGAFF.

The chain is built from TRBV28 and TRBJ1-2; no DNA is available, so the TRBD1 call from TCRdb remains unchecked. This CDR3 contains 14 residues. Germline V lookup: CDR1 MDHEN, CDR2 SYDVKM. CDR3 sequence: CASSFWGAGGGYTF.